This is a list of T cell receptor beta chains from one sample in a study of cytomegalovirus exposure and HLA in healthy donors. Assay used: immunoSEQ multiplex PCR; TCRdb lists only in-frame clones, some missing. In the table there are over 150,000 clones, approximately 73% of which are singletons. The sample was PBMCs. These TCRs come from a woman aged 18-29 years in good health and CMV-seropositive. Both conserved end residues are part of each CDR3. Each record gives: CDR3 protein, CDR3 DNA, J gene, D gene, clone size, V gene. A D gene is named only where the DNA matches it firmly. Clone size is not always given. Where it is, it says once, few, many or a class for expanded clones.

CDR3 protein: CASRESGLYNSPLHF; CDR3 DNA: TGTGCCAGCAGGGAATCAGGACTTTATAATTCACCCCTCCACTTT; J gene: TRBJ1-6; D gene: NA; clone size: few; V gene: TRBV6-1
CDR3 protein: CASSPEDRLEKLFF; CDR3 DNA: TGTGCCAGCTCACCAGAGGACAGGCTTGAAAAACTGTTTTTT; J gene: TRBJ1-4; D gene: TRBD1; clone size: NA; V gene: TRBV18
CDR3 protein: CASGGGGTGGFANYGYTF; CDR3 DNA: TGTGCTAGTGGTGGGGGTGGGACAGGGGGCTTCGCTAACTATGGCTACACCTTC; J gene: TRBJ1-2; D gene: TRBD1; clone size: NA; V gene: TRBV12-5
CDR3 protein: CASSYSERGTEAFF; CDR3 DNA: TGTGCCAGCAGTTACTCGGAAAGAGGCACTGAAGCTTTCTTT; J gene: TRBJ1-1; D gene: NA; clone size: NA; V gene: TRBV6-6
CDR3 protein: CASLLTGRAGNTIYF; CDR3 DNA: TGTGCCAGCCTGCTAACAGGGCGCGCTGGAAACACCATATATTTT; J gene: TRBJ1-3; D gene: NA; clone size: NA; V gene: TRBV6-6
CDR3 protein: CASSFGPATANYGYTF; CDR3 DNA: TGTGCCAGCAGCTTTGGGCCCGCCACGGCTAACTATGGCTACACCTTC; J gene: TRBJ1-2; D gene: NA; clone size: NA; V gene: TRBV7-3
CDR3 protein: CASSQDLGLAGGYEQYF; CDR3 DNA: TGCGCCAGCAGCCAAGATCTCGGACTAGCGGGGGGGTACGAGCAGTACTTC; J gene: TRBJ2-7; D gene: TRBD2; clone size: few; V gene: TRBV4-3
CDR3 protein: CASSARRGPYSNQPQHF; CDR3 DNA: TGTGCCAGCAGTGCGAGAAGGGGGCCCTATAGCAATCAGCCCCAGCATTTT; J gene: TRBJ1-5; D gene: TRBD1; clone size: NA; V gene: TRBV27
CDR3 protein: CASSLYGESGEKLFF; CDR3 DNA: TGTGCCAGCAGTTTATATGGGGAGTCGGGAGAAAAACTGTTTTTT; J gene: TRBJ1-4; D gene: NA; clone size: NA; V gene: TRBV27
CDR3 protein: CASRQGVLDSGANVLTF; CDR3 DNA: TGTGCCAGCAGGCAAGGGGTCCTTGATTCTGGGGCCAACGTCCTGACTTTC; J gene: TRBJ2-6; D gene: NA; clone size: NA; V gene: TRBV2
CDR3 protein: CASSTQGAHTGELFF; CDR3 DNA: TGTGCCAGCAGCACACAGGGGGCGCACACCGGGGAGCTGTTTTTT; J gene: TRBJ2-2; D gene: TRBD1; clone size: NA; V gene: TRBV2
CDR3 protein: CASSQVFGRSQETQYF; CDR3 DNA: TGCGCCAGCAGCCAAGTTTTTGGTAGGAGCCAAGAGACCCAGTACTTC; J gene: TRBJ2-5; D gene: NA; clone size: NA; V gene: TRBV4-3
CDR3 protein: CASSQVLGGEYNEQFF; CDR3 DNA: TGCGCCAGCAGCCAAGTTCTTGGCGGGGAATACAATGAGCAGTTCTTC; J gene: TRBJ2-1; D gene: NA; clone size: few; V gene: TRBV4-3
CDR3 protein: CASRSGVLWPQHF; CDR3 DNA: TGTGCCAGCAGGTCCGGTGTGCTTTGGCCCCAGCATTTT; J gene: TRBJ1-5; D gene: NA; clone size: few; V gene: TRBV6-1
CDR3 protein: CASSLSGGTYTEAFF; CDR3 DNA: TGTGCCAGCAGCTTATCTGGGGGCACCTACACTGAAGCTTTCTTT; J gene: TRBJ1-1; D gene: NA; clone size: NA; V gene: TRBV7-9
CDR3 protein: CASSRPGEGLYEQFF; CDR3 DNA: TGTGCCAGCAGCCGACCAGGGGAAGGTCTGTATGAGCAGTTCTTC; J gene: TRBJ2-1; D gene: NA; clone size: NA; V gene: TRBV7-9
CDR3 protein: CAWSRTSGAFGELFF; CDR3 DNA: TGTGCCTGGAGTAGGACTAGCGGGGCCTTCGGGGAGCTGTTTTTT; J gene: TRBJ2-2; D gene: TRBD2; clone size: NA; V gene: TRBV30
CDR3 protein: CASRDLQGSYGYTF; CDR3 DNA: TGTGCCAGCAGGGATCTACAGGGGTCCTATGGCTACACCTTC; J gene: TRBJ1-2; D gene: TRBD1; clone size: once; V gene: TRBV6-6
CDR3 protein: CASSQGYGGEQYF; CDR3 DNA: TGTGCCAGCAGCCAAGGGTACGGGGGCGAGCAGTACTTC; J gene: TRBJ2-7; D gene: NA; clone size: NA; V gene: TRBV4-2
CDR3 protein: CASSLGRNTEAFF; CDR3 DNA: TGTGCCAGCAGCTTGGGGAGGAACACTGAAGCTTTCTTT; J gene: TRBJ1-1; D gene: NA; clone size: NA; V gene: TRBV5-5
CDR3 protein: CASSKGGFDEQYF; CDR3 DNA: TGTGCCAGTAGTAAAGGGGGCTTTGACGAGCAGTACTTC; J gene: TRBJ2-7; D gene: TRBD1; clone size: NA; V gene: TRBV19
CDR3 protein: CATSSGGTPRETQYF; CDR3 DNA: TGTGCCACCAGCTCAGGGGGGACCCCAAGGGAGACCCAGTACTTC; J gene: TRBJ2-5; D gene: NA; clone size: NA; V gene: TRBV15
CDR3 protein: CASSLNGGGRGTGELFF; CDR3 DNA: TGTGCCAGCAGCTTAAATGGCGGGGGCCGAGGAACCGGGGAGCTGTTTTTT; J gene: TRBJ2-2; D gene: NA; clone size: NA; V gene: TRBV7-2
CDR3 protein: CASSPGAGPRYNEQFF; CDR3 DNA: TGTGCCAGCAGCCCCGGGGCGGGACCTCGCTACAATGAGCAGTTCTTC; J gene: TRBJ2-1; D gene: NA; clone size: NA; V gene: TRBV7-9
CDR3 protein: CASRLGGETDTQYF; CDR3 DNA: TGTGCCAGCAGATTGGGGGGGGAAACAGATACGCAGTATTTT; J gene: TRBJ2-3; D gene: TRBD2; clone size: NA; V gene: TRBV7-9
CDR3 protein: CASSQTGVYTEAFF; CDR3 DNA: TGCGCCAGCAGCCAAACCGGGGTGTACACTGAAGCTTTCTTT; J gene: TRBJ1-1; D gene: NA; clone size: NA; V gene: TRBV4-3
CDR3 protein: CASSPLVGQAGAGELFF; CDR3 DNA: TGTGCCAGCAGCCCGTTAGTGGGACAGGCCGGTGCCGGGGAGCTGTTTTTT; J gene: TRBJ2-2; D gene: TRBD1; clone size: NA; V gene: TRBV9
CDR3 protein: CASSQDPGQLYEQYF; CDR3 DNA: TGCGCCAGCAGCCAAGATCCAGGACAGCTCTACGAGCAGTACTTC; J gene: TRBJ2-7; D gene: NA; clone size: NA; V gene: TRBV4-3
CDR3 protein: CASSRRQGNTEAFF; CDR3 DNA: TGTGCCAGCAGCCGCCGACAGGGAAACACTGAAGCTTTCTTT; J gene: TRBJ1-1; D gene: TRBD1; clone size: NA; V gene: TRBV11-2
CDR3 protein: CASRSSYNEQFF; CDR3 DNA: TGTGCCAGCAGGAGCTCCTACAATGAGCAGTTCTTC; J gene: TRBJ2-1; D gene: NA; clone size: once; V gene: TRBV6-1
CDR3 protein: CASSSSGGAREQYF; CDR3 DNA: TGTGCCAGCAGCTCGAGCGGGGGGGCGAGGGAGCAGTACTTC; J gene: TRBJ2-7; D gene: TRBD2; clone size: NA; V gene: TRBV5-4
CDR3 protein: CASSSEGGNTIYF; CDR3 DNA: TGTGCCAGCAGTTCGGAGGGAGGAAACACCATATATTTT; J gene: TRBJ1-3; D gene: NA; clone size: few; V gene: TRBV6-5
CDR3 protein: CVSSGLLNQPQHF; CDR3 DNA: TGTGTCAGCAGTGGGCTCTTAAATCAGCCCCAGCATTTT; J gene: TRBJ1-5; D gene: NA; clone size: NA; V gene: TRBV2
CDR3 protein: CASSGDFAYEQYF; CDR3 DNA: TGTGCCAGCAGTGGGGACTTCGCCTACGAGCAGTACTTC; J gene: TRBJ2-7; D gene: NA; clone size: few; V gene: TRBV2
CDR3 protein: CASSVGSGSYEQYF; CDR3 DNA: TGTGCCAGCAGCGTAGGATCAGGCTCCTACGAGCAGTACTTC; J gene: TRBJ2-7; D gene: NA; clone size: NA; V gene: TRBV9
CDR3 protein: CASKLDRVDYGYTF; CDR3 DNA: TGTGCCAGCAAACTTGACAGGGTGGACTATGGCTACACCTTC; J gene: TRBJ1-2; D gene: TRBD1; clone size: few; V gene: TRBV6-6